These T cell receptor beta chains were read from a single sample in a study of T cells in Graves' hyperthyroidism and ophthalmopathy. From the multiplex PCR reads, TCRdb called clonotypes with MiXCR, one entry per CDR3 protein. The sample holds about 210,000 distinct CDR3 sequences, roughly 15% seen once. Input material: blood. The receptors originated from a man in his fifties with Graves' hyperthyroidism. The CDR3 runs from the conserved cysteine through the conserved F or W. D genes are given only for firm matches. The size field is filled for only some rows; it gives once, few, many or a size class.

J gene,D gene,V gene,clone size,CDR3 length,CDR3 protein,CDR3 DNA
TRBJ1-2,NA,TRBV7-9,NA,14,CASSRRGTATDYTF,TGTGCCAGCAGCCGTCGCGGGACGGCTACAGACTACACCTTC
TRBJ2-1,NA,TRBV5-8,NA,14,CASSLFLANNEQFF,TGTGCCAGCAGCTTATTCCTAGCGAACAATGAGCAGTTCTTC
TRBJ2-3,TRBD2,TRBV20-1,many,17,CSARDLWEGQETDTQYF,TGCAGTGCTAGAGATTTGTGGGAGGGCCAGGAGACAGATACGCAGTATTTT
TRBJ1-2,TRBD1,TRBV6-2/TRBV6-3,many,14,CASRPTGGNYGYTF,TGTGCCAGCAGACCCACAGGGGGCAACTATGGCTACACCTTC
TRBJ2-7,TRBD2,TRBV2,few,13,CASGLAASYEQYF,TGTGCCTCCGGACTAGCGGCCTCCTACGAGCAGTACTTC
TRBJ2-5,TRBD1,TRBV2,many,13,CASVLQGQETQYF,TGTGCCAGCGTGTTACAGGGGCAGGAGACCCAGTACTTC
TRBJ2-3,NA,TRBV20-1,many,12,CSGKQGGNTQYF,TGCAGTGGGAAGCAGGGTGGAAATACGCAGTATTTT
TRBJ2-1,NA,TRBV5-1,NA,16,CASSQGDGRYYNEQFF,TGCGCCAGCAGCCAAGGGGACGGACGATACTACAATGAGCAGTTCTTC
TRBJ2-1,NA,TRBV30,few,12,CAWSVTHNEQFF,TGTGCCTGGAGTGTAACGCACAATGAGCAGTTCTTC
TRBJ1-1,TRBD1,TRBV2,many,14,CASRRDRVNTEAFF,TGTGCCAGCAGGAGGGACAGGGTGAACACTGAAGCTTTCTTT
TRBJ2-3,NA,TRBV3-1,many,16,CASSYRQRTSTDTQYF,TGTGCCAGCAGCTATCGACAGAGAACTAGCACAGATACGCAGTATTTT
TRBJ2-3,TRBD2,TRBV2,many,17,CASSTGTSGDTTDTQYF,TGTGCCAGCAGTACCGGGACTAGCGGGGATACCACAGATACGCAGTATTTT
TRBJ2-5,TRBD1,TRBV4-3,NA,14,CASSQLGQQETQYF,TGCGCCAGCAGCCAGTTGGGACAGCAGGAGACCCAGTACTTC